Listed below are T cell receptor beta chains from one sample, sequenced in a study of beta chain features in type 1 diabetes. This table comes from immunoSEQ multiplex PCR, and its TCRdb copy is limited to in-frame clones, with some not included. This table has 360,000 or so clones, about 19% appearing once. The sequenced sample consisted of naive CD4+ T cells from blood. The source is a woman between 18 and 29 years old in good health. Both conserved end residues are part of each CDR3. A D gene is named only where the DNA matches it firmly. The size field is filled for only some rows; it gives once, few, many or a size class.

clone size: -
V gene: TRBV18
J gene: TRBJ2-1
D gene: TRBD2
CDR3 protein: CASATISGERNEQFF
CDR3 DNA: TGTGCCAGCGCAACAATTAGCGGGGAGAGGAATGAGCAGTTCTTC

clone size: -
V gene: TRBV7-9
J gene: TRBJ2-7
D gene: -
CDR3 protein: CASSPGTPAYEQYF
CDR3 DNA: TGTGCCAGCAGCCCCGGGACACCCGCCTACGAGCAGTACTTC

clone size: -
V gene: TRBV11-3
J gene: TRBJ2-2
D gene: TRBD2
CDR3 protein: CASSLDILGGRNTGELFF
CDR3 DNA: TGTGCCAGCAGCTTAGACATACTAGGCGGGAGGAACACCGGGGAGCTGTTTTTT

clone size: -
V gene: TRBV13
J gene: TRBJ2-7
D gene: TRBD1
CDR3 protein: CASSITYRDRSYEQYF
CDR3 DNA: TGTGCCAGCAGCATTACGTACCGGGACAGGTCCTACGAGCAGTACTTC

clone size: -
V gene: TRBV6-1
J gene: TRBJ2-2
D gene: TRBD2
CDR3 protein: CASSNGLGNTGELFF
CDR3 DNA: TGTGCCAGCAGCAACGGACTAGGGAACACCGGGGAGCTGTTTTTT

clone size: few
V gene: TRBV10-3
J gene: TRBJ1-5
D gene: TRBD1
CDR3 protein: CAVSGGTGQPQHF
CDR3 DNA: TGTGCCGTCTCAGGGGGCACTGGGCAGCCCCAGCATTTT

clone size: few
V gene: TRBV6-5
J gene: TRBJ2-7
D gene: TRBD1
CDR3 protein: CASSSDRPRLEQYF
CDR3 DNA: TGTGCCAGCAGCTCGGACAGGCCGCGGCTAGAGCAGTACTTC

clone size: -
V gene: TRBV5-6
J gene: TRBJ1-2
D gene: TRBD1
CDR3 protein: CASSGGTGGNYGYTF
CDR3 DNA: TGTGCCAGCAGCGGGGGGACAGGGGGGAACTATGGCTACACCTTC

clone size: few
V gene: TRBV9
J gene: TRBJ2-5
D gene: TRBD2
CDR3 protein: CASSVEAGEETQYF
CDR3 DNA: TGTGCCAGCAGCGTAGAAGCGGGGGAAGAGACCCAGTACTTC

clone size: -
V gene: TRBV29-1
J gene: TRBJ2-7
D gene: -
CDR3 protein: CSARQAREAYEQYF
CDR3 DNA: TGCAGCGCCCGGCAGGCCCGGGAAGCCTACGAGCAGTACTTC

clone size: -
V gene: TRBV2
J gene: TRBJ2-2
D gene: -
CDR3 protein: CASSEQGLNTGELFF
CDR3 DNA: TGTGCCAGCAGTGAACAGGGGCTTAACACCGGGGAGCTGTTTTTT

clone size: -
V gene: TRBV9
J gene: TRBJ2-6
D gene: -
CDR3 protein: CASGGGLRSGANVLTF
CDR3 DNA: TGTGCCAGCGGGGGGGGCCTACGCTCTGGGGCCAACGTCCTGACTTTC

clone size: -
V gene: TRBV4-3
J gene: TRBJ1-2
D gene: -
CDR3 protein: CASSQEGGDGYTF
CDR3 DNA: TGCGCCAGCAGCCAAGAGGGAGGGGATGGCTACACCTTC

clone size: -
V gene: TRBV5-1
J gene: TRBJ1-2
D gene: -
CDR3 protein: CASSLGQYGYTF
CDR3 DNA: TGCGCCAGCAGCTTGGGGCAGTATGGCTACACCTTC

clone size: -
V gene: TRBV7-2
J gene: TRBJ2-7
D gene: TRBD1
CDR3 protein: CASSYRQGERHEQYF
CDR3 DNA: TGTGCCAGCAGCTACCGACAGGGGGAACGGCACGAGCAGTACTTC

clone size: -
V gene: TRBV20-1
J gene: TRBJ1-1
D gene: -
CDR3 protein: CSARDGTSFLF
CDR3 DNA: TGCAGTGCTAGAGACGGGACATCCTTCTTATTT

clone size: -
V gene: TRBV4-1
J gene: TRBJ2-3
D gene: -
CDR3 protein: CASSQAGSLDGDTQYF
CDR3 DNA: TGCGCCAGCAGCCAAGCGGGGAGTTTAGACGGGGATACGCAGTATTTT

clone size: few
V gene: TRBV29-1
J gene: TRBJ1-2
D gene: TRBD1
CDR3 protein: CSVVVQDRDNYGYTF
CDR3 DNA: TGCAGCGTTGTGGTCCAAGACAGGGACAACTATGGCTACACCTTC

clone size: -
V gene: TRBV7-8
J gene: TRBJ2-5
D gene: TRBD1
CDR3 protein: CASSWTGRGETQYF
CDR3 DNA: TGTGCCAGCAGCTGGACAGGGCGGGGAGAGACCCAGTACTTC

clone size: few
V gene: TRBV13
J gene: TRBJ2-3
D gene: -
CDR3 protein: CASSSDRFGAGDTQYF
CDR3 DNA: TGTGCCAGCAGCTCCGACAGGTTCGGGGCGGGAGATACGCAGTATTTT

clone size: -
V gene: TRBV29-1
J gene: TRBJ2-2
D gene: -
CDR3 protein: CSVMEGGVGSGELFF
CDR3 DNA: TGCAGCGTTATGGAAGGAGGGGTCGGATCAGGGGAGCTGTTTTTT

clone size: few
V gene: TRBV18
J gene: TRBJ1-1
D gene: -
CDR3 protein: CASSPTVNTEAFF
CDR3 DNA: TGTGCCAGCTCACCGACAGTAAACACTGAAGCTTTCTTT

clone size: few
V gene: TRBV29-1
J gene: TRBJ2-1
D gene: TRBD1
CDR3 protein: CSAGQGSYNEQFF
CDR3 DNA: TGCAGCGCCGGACAGGGGTCCTACAATGAGCAGTTCTTC